The text below deals with one TCR beta chain. In the study's own analysis: Reference gene primer amplification gave estimated nucleated cell counts. Data came from immunoSEQ multiplex PCR; TCRdb stores just in-frame clones and leaves some out. D and trimming were read from the DNA, whereas the V and J calls and clone size are those reported in that table. The sample records 50,000 or so clones, about nine tenths being singletons. The entry originates in a study of blood T cell repertoires in COVID-19. Germline V lookup: CDR1 MNHEY, CDR2 SVGAGI. The CDR3 has 12 amino acids. The V end was cut by 2 bases, the J end by 5 bases, with 6 bases between.

The receptor comes from a man aged 50 to 59 with active COVID-19. Material for sequencing was peripheral blood. The V and J genes are TRBV6-5 and TRBJ1-2; tentative D call: TRBD1 (5 bases). For the CDR3, the DNA is TGTGCCAGCAGTTACGCAGGGTATGGCTACACCTTC. It is translated as CASSYAGYGYTF.